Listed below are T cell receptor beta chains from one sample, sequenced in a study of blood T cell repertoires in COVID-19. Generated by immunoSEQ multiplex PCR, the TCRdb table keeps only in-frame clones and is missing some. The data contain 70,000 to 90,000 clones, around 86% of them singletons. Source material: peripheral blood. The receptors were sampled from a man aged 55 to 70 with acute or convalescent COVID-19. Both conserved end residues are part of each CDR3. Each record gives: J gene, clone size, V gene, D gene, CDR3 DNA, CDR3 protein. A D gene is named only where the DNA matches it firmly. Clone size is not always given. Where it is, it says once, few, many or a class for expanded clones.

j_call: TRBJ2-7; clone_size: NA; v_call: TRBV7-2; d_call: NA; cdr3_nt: TGTGCCAGCAGTCCCCCCCGGGTCCCCTACGAGCAGTACTTC; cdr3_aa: CASSPPRVPYEQYF
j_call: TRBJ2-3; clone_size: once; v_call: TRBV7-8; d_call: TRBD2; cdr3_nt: TGTGCCAGCAGCTTAGTGACCGGGACTAGCGGCACAGATACGCAGTATTTT; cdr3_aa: CASSLVTGTSGTDTQYF
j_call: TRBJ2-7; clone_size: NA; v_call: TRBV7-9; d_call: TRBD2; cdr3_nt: TGTGCCAGCAGCCCAGGACTAGCGGGAGGAATCGACGAGCAGTACTTC; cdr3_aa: CASSPGLAGGIDEQYF
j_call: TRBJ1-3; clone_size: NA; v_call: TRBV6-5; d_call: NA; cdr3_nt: TGTGCCAGCAGAAACACGGGAAGGACTGGAAACACCATATATTTT; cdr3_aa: CASRNTGRTGNTIYF
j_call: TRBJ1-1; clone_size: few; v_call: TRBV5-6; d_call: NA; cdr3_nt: TGTGCCAGCAGGCAGAATCGGGACTTCCGGAGTGAAGCTTTCTTT; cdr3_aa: CASRQNRDFRSEAFF
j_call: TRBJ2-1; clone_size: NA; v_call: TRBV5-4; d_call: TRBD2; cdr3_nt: TGTGCCAGCAGTTCGGGACTAGCGGGAGCGGGTGGTTACAATGAGCAGTTCTTC; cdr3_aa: CASSSGLAGAGGYNEQFF
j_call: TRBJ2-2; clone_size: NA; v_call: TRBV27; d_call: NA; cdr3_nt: TGTGCCAGTAGTACTACAGGGTACGGGGAGCTGTTTTTT; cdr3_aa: CASSTTGYGELFF
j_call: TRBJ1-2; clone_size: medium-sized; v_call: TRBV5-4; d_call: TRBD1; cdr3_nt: TGTGCCAGCAGCCGACAGGGAGTAAATGGCTACACCTTC; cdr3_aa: CASSRQGVNGYTF
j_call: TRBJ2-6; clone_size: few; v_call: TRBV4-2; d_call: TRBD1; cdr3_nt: TGTGCCAGCAGCCAAGGTTCCCAGGGGGCCTCTGGGGCCAACGTCCTGACTTTC; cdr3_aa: CASSQGSQGASGANVLTF
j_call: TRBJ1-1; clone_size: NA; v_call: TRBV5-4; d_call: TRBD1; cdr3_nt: TGTGCCAGCAGCCGGGACAGGGCCAACACTGAAGCTTTCTTT; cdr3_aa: CASSRDRANTEAFF